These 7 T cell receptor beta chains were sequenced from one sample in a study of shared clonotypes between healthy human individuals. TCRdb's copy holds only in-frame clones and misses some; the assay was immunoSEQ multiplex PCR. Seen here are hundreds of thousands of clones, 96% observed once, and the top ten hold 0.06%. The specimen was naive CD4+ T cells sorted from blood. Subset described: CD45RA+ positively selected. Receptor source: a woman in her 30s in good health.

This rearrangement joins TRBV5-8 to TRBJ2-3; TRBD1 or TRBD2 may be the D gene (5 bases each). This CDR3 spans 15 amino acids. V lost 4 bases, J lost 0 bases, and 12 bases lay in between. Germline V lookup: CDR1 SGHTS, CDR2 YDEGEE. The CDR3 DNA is TGTGCCAGCAGCCCTGGGACCAGGAGCACAGATACGCAGTATTTT. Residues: CASSPGTRSTDTQYF. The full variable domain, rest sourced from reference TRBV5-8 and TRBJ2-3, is EAGVTQSPTHLIKTRGQQATLRCSPISGHTSVYWYQQALGLGLQFLLWYDEGEERNRGNFPPRFSGRQFPNYSSELNVNALELEDSALYLCASSPGTRSTDTQYFGPGTRLTVL.

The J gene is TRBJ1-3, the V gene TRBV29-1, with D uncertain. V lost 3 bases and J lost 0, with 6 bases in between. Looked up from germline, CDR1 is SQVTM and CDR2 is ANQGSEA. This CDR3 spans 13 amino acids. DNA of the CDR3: TGCAGCGTTGAGGTTTACTCTGGAAACACCATATATTTT. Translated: CSVEVYSGNTIYF.

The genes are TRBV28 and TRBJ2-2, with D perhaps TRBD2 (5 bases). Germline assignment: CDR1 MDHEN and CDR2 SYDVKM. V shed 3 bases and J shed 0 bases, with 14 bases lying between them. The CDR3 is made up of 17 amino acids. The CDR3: CASSFLDLPTNTGELFF. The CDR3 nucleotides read TGTGCCAGCAGTTTCTTGGACTTACCGACGAACACCGGGGAGCTGTTTTTT.

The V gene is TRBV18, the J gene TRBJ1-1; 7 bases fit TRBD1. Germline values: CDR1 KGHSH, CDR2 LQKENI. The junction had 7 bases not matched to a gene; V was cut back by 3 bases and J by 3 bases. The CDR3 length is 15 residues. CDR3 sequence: CASSPSPTGYTEAFF. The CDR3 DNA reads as TGTGCCAGCTCACCCTCCCCGACAGGGTACACTGAAGCTTTCTTT.

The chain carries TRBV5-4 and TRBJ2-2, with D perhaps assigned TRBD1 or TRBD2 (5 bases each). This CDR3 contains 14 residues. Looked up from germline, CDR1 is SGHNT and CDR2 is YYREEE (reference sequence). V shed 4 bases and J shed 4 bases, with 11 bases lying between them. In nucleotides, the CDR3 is TGTGCCAGCAGCCAGGCAGGGACCACCGGGGAGCTGTTTTTT. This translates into CASSQAGTTGELFF. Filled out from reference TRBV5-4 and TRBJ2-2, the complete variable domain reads ETGVTQSPTHLIKTRGQQVTLRCSSQSGHNTVSWYQQALGQGPQFIFQYYREEENGRGNFPPRFSGLQFPNYSSELNVNALELDDSALYLCASSQAGTTGELFFGEGSRLTVL.

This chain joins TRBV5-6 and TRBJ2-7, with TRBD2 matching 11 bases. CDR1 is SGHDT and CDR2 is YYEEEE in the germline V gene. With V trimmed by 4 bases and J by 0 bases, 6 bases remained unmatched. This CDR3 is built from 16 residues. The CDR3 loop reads CASSHQTSGNSYEQYF. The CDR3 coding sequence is TGTGCCAGCAGCCACCAGACTAGCGGGAACTCCTACGAGCAGTACTTC.

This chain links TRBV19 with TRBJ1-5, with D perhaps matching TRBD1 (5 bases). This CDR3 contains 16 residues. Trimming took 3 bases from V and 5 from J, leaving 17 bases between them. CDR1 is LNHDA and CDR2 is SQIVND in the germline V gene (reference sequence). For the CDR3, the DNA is TGTGCCAGTAGTATCAGACAAACGAGGGGCCATCAGCCCCAGCATTTT. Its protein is CASSIRQTRGHQPQHF.